The 28 T cell receptor beta chains below come from one sample, sequenced in a study of blood T cell repertoires in COVID-19. Clones were read by immunoSEQ multiplex PCR, and TCRdb kept only the in-frame ones, dropping some. This sample carries roughly 240,000 clones, roughly 85% of them seen once, and the ten largest clones take 4.6%. The sample taken for sequencing was peripheral blood. The source is a man in his sixties who had recovered from COVID-19.

This clone was seen once. V usage is TRBV15 and J usage is TRBJ1-3; 10 bases match TRBD1. After removal of 1 base from V and 0 bases from J, the junction contained 6 bases not matched to a gene. The CDR3 length is 18 residues. In germline, CDR1 is LNHNV, CDR2 YYDKDF (reference sequence). The CDR3 bases are TGTGCCACCAGCAGAGGACAGGGGGCTGATTTCTCTGGAAACACCATATATTTT. This encodes CATSRGQGADFSGNTIYF.

The V gene is TRBV15, the J gene TRBJ2-7; D is perhaps TRBD2 (5 bases). This CDR3 has 16 amino acids. Trimming removed 1 base at V and 4 bases at J, with 17 bases between. Germline lookup yields CDR1 LNHNV and CDR2 YYDKDF (reference sequence). CDR3 nucleotide sequence: TGTGCCACCAGCAGAGCGGACGTCGGGGTAAGGTACGAGCAGTACTTC. Its translation is CATSRADVGVRYEQYF. Filled out from reference TRBV15 and TRBJ2-7, the complete variable domain reads DAMVIQNPRYQVTQFGKPVTLSCSQTLNHNVMYWYQQKSSQAPKLLFHYYDKDFNNEADTPDNFQSRRPNTSFCFLDIRSPGLGDTAMYLCATSRADVGVRYEQYFGPGTRLTVT.

CDR3 sequence (DNA): TGTGCCAGCAGTTACTTCCGGTTAGCGGGGGGGTACGAGCAGTACTTC. It is translated as CASSYFRLAGGYEQYF. V is TRBV6-6 and J is TRBJ2-7; 11 nucleotides agree with TRBD2. Germline V gives CDR1 MNHNY, CDR2 SVGAGI (reference sequence). The CDR3 consists of 16 residues. After removal of 1 base from V and 4 bases from J, the junction contained 6 bases not matched to a gene.

This clone was found once. The chain is built from TRBV6-1 and TRBJ2-2, with 8 bases matching TRBD1. J was trimmed by 3 bases and V by 3 bases; bases with no gene match: 12. The germline CDR1 and CDR2 sequences are MNHNS and SASEGT. CDR3 length: 18 amino acids. The DNA for the CDR3 is TGTGCCAGCAGTGAGAGGTTGGCAGGGGGCGTTGACACCGGGGAGCTGTTTTTT. Its translation: CASSERLAGGVDTGELFF.

The chain is built from TRBV11-2 and TRBJ1-3; 7 bases match TRBD1. V gave up 5 bases and J gave up 3 bases; unmatched junction bases: 7. The CDR3 extends over 15 amino acids. Germline V CDR1 and CDR2: SGHAT, FQNNGV. The CDR3 spells CASSVRGGIGNTIYF. The CDR3 nucleotides are TGTGCCAGCAGCGTGAGAGGGGGCATTGGAAACACCATATATTTT.

This chain joins TRBV5-1 and TRBJ2-1; 8 positions agree with TRBD1. CDR1 and CDR2 (germline): SGHRS, YFSETQ. The CDR3 loop spans 14 amino acids. V gave up 4 bases and J gave up 5 bases; unmatched junction bases: 5. CDR3 nucleotide sequence: TGCGCCAGCAGCATTGACAGGGGAAACAATGAGCAGTTCTTC. Translation gives CASSIDRGNNEQFF.

This clone was detected once. The rearrangement joins TRBV7-2 to TRBJ2-7, with D perhaps TRBD2 (6 bases). Trimming pared 4 bases from V and 0 bases from J, leaving 13 bases between. The CDR3 spans 15 residues. From germline, CDR1 is SGHTA and CDR2 FQGNSA. CDR3 sequence reads: CASSSRRGSSYEQYF. Written as DNA, the CDR3 is TGTGCCAGCAGCTCGAGGCGGGGAAGCTCCTACGAGCAGTACTTC.

This chain links TRBV5-1 with TRBJ2-7, with TRBD1 matching 7 bases. Germline V gives CDR1 SGHRS, CDR2 YFSETQ. Germline trimming cut 0 bases from V and 5 bases from J; bases unmatched to any gene: 2. This CDR3 is built from 13 residues. CDR3 residues: CASSLEGANEQYF. In DNA, the CDR3 is TGCGCCAGCAGCTTGGAGGGGGCGAACGAGCAGTACTTC.

The chain uses TRBV7-6 and TRBJ2-4, with D possibly being TRBD1 (6 bases). The CDR3 sequence is 19 residues long. Germline loops: CDR1 SGHVS, CDR2 FNYEAQ. Trimming removed 4 bases from V and 1 base from J, with 23 bases in between. The CDR3: CASSSLGALRKDAKNIQYF. The CDR3 DNA is TGTGCCAGCAGCTCGTTGGGGGCGCTTCGGAAAGACGCCAAAAACATTCAGTACTTC.

The chain is built from TRBV7-2 and TRBJ2-3; 7 bases line up with TRBD1. Germline V lookup: CDR1 SGHTA, CDR2 FQGNSA. The CDR3 runs to 16 residues. Unmatched junction bases numbered 8, after V lost 4 bases and J lost 1 base. The CDR3 region has the DNA TGTGCCAGCAGCTACAGAAAAGGGGGCGGCACAGATACGCAGTATTTT. Protein: CASSYRKGGGTDTQYF.

The rearrangement links TRBV6-5 to TRBJ1-4; 8 nucleotides line up with TRBD1. This CDR3 comprises 12 residues. The V gene end was trimmed by 8 bases and the J gene end by 11 bases; junction bases not matched to a gene: 7. Germline loops: CDR1 MNHEY, CDR2 SVGAGI. CDR3 bases: TGTGCCAGCGGGACAGGTGTTGATAAACTGTTTTTT. This encodes CASGTGVDKLFF.

The V call is TRBV6-5, the J call TRBJ1-2, with TRBD1 as a possible D gene (5 bases). The CDR3 has 12 residues. V dropped 7 bases and J dropped 2 bases, with 8 bases sitting between them. Germline lookup yields CDR1 MNHEY and CDR2 SVGAGI. In nucleotides, the CDR3 is TGTGCCAGCAAAAGACAGAACTATGGCTACACCTTC. It encodes CASKRQNYGYTF.

CDR3 region: CASSARHGTEAFF. The CDR3 DNA reads as TGTGCCAGCAGCGCTCGCCACGGCACTGAAGCTTTCTTT. The rearrangement joins TRBV2 to TRBJ1-1, with D hard to call. The CDR3 is 13 amino acids. The ends were cut back, 6 bases at V and 4 bases at J, with 12 bases in the middle. Germline CDR1 and CDR2: SNHLY and FYNNEI.

In its sample, this clone was seen many times. V and J are TRBV7-8 and TRBJ2-3; 10 bases are a match to TRBD2. This CDR3 has 18 residues. Per the germline V gene, CDR1 is SGHVS and CDR2 is FQNEAQ. Losses at the gene ends were 5 bases for V and 2 bases for J; bases not matched to a gene: 13. The CDR3 DNA follows: TGTGCCAGCAGCCATGGACTAGCGGCAAGGATGCTCACAGATACGCAGTATTTT. Protein: CASSHGLAARMLTDTQYF.

CDR3: CSVEDRGQHEQFF. The CDR3 region has the DNA TGCAGCGTTGAGGACAGGGGGCAACACGAGCAGTTCTTC. V usage is TRBV29-1 and J usage is TRBJ2-1; 11 bases are a match to TRBD1. Looked up from germline, CDR1 is SQVTM and CDR2 is ANQGSEA. Germline trimming cut 3 bases from V and 10 bases from J; bases unmatched to any gene: 5. CDR3 length: 13 residues.

This chain uses TRBV19 with TRBJ2-7; D is unclear. Germline CDR1 LNHDA, CDR2 SQIVND (reference sequence). CDR3 length equals 16 residues. V lost 4 bases and J 0 bases, leaving 16 bases between the germline ends. The CDR3 here is CASSSLGRTTSYEQYF. The DNA for the CDR3 is TGTGCCAGTAGTAGCCTGGGCAGAACCACCTCCTACGAGCAGTACTTC. Filled out from reference TRBV19 and TRBJ2-7, the complete variable domain reads DGGITQSPKYLFRKEGQNVTLSCEQNLNHDAMYWYRQDPGQGLRLIYYSQIVNDFQKGDIAEGYSVSREKKESFPLTVTSAQKNPTAFYLCASSSLGRTTSYEQYFGPGTRLTVT.

V is TRBV19 and J is TRBJ1-5; D unresolved. CDR1 is LNHDA, CDR2 SQIVND, per germline (reference sequence). CDR3 length: 13 residues. The V end lost 6 bases, the J end lost 0 bases, and 6 bases lay between the germline ends. The CDR3 is CASRWSSNQPQHF. CDR3 sequence (DNA): TGTGCCAGTAGGTGGAGTAGCAATCAGCCCCAGCATTTT. Supplemented by reference TRBV19 and TRBJ1-5, the full variable domain reads DGGITQSPKYLFRKEGQNVTLSCEQNLNHDAMYWYRQDPGQGLRLIYYSQIVNDFQKGDIAEGYSVSREKKESFPLTVTSAQKNPTAFYLCASRWSSNQPQHFGDGTRLSIL.

The chain carries TRBV4-2 and TRBJ2-1; no definite D call. The V gene's germline CDR1 is LGHNA and CDR2 YNFKEQ. Trimming removed 1 base at V and 2 bases at J, with 9 bases between. CDR3 length: 15 residues. In DNA, the CDR3 is TGTGCCAGCAGCCAAGGTCCGACAACCTACAATGAGCAGTTCTTC. It is translated as CASSQGPTTYNEQFF.

V and J are TRBV5-5 and TRBJ2-1; 7 bases align to TRBD1. The CDR3 consists of 15 residues. With V trimmed by 0 bases and J by 8 bases, 8 bases remained unmatched. CDR1 is SGHKS, CDR2 YYEKEE, per germline (reference sequence). The CDR3 here is CASSLVAGGGYEQFF. DNA for the CDR3: TGTGCCAGCAGCTTGGTGGCAGGGGGTGGGTATGAGCAGTTCTTC.

V gene TRBV3-1 (or the pseudogene TRBV3-2) combines with J gene TRBJ2-7; tentative D call: TRBD2 (6 bases). The germline gives CDR1 LGHDT, CDR2 YNNKEL (reference sequence). CDR3 length equals 15 residues. V shed 0 bases and J shed 6 bases, with 15 bases lying between them. The CDR3 bases are TGTGCCAGCAGCCAAGATGAAGCAGGAGGGACCGAGCAGTACTTC. Translating gives CASSQDEAGGTEQYF.

The chain employs TRBV5-4 and TRBJ1-2, with 10 positions matching TRBD1. Germline CDR1 SGHNT, CDR2 YYREEE (reference sequence). The CDR3 length is 13 residues. With V trimmed by 4 bases and J by 5 bases, 2 bases remained unmatched. Here the CDR3 reads CASSGQGEYGYTF. Here the CDR3 DNA reads TGTGCCAGCAGCGGACAGGGGGAATATGGCTACACCTTC.

The J gene is TRBJ2-2, the V gene TRBV29-1; D possibly corresponds to TRBD1 (5 bases). The V end lost 0 bases, the J end lost 6 bases, and 11 bases lay between the germline ends. Germline V CDR1 and CDR2: SQVTM, ANQGSEA. This CDR3 spans 14 amino acids. CDR3 protein: CSVEDGQPPGELFF. CDR3 coding DNA: TGCAGCGTTGAAGATGGACAACCCCCCGGGGAGCTGTTTTTT.

This clone came up a few times. The chain uses TRBV5-1 and TRBJ2-7, with D perhaps TRBD1 (6 bases). V was trimmed by 5 bases and J by 4 bases, leaving 13 bases between them. Germline V CDR1 and CDR2: SGHRS, YFSETQ. This CDR3 has 13 residues. The DNA of the CDR3 is TGCGCCAGCAGTCAGGGGAGTTTATACGAGCAGTACTTC. This encodes CASSQGSLYEQYF.

This chain links TRBV18 with TRBJ2-1, with D possibly being TRBD1 (7 bases). In germline, CDR1 is KGHSH, CDR2 LQKENI. This CDR3 comprises 13 residues. Trimming cost V 3 bases and J 9 bases, with 12 bases left between them. The DNA for the CDR3 is TGTGCCAGCTCACCTGACAGGGAGGCTGAGCAGTTCTTC. Translating it yields CASSPDREAEQFF.

Written as DNA, the CDR3 is TGTGCCAGCAGTTTATTTCTAGCGGGGGGCACAGATACGCAGTATTTT. Translated, it gives CASSLFLAGGTDTQYF. The rearrangement uses TRBV28 and TRBJ2-3; 10 bases align to TRBD2. This CDR3 contains 16 residues. The V and J ends lost 1 base and 1 base, in that order; junction bases with no gene match: 2. Germline assignment: CDR1 MDHEN and CDR2 SYDVKM.

The V gene is TRBV3-1 (or the pseudogene TRBV3-2), the J gene TRBJ1-1; D possibly corresponds to TRBD1 (5 bases). The CDR3 length is 16 residues. Germline-derived CDR1 and CDR2 are LGHDT and YNNKEL (reference sequence). Trimming cost V 1 base and J 3 bases, with 15 bases left between them. The CDR3 nucleotides are TGTGCCAGCAGCCAAGCTTCCTGGGCAGGGTACACTGAAGCTTTCTTT. It codes for CASSQASWAGYTEAFF.

This clone turned up a few times. The CDR3 bases are TGTGCCAGCAGTACCCCCGGGAACCGACGGCCCCAGCATTTT. It encodes CASSTPGNRRPQHF. This chain links TRBV28 with TRBJ1-5; D gene uncertain. CDR3 size: 14 residues. Looked up from germline, CDR1 is MDHEN and CDR2 is SYDVKM. V lost 5 bases and J 9 bases, leaving 17 bases between the germline ends.

J is TRBJ1-2 and V is TRBV6-2 or TRBV6-3; TRBD1 matches 9 bases. Trimming took 0 bases from V and 4 from J; bases not matched to a gene: 12. This CDR3 comprises 18 residues. Germline V gives CDR1 MNHEY, CDR2 SVGEGT. The CDR3 sequence is CASSYSTPRTGGIYGYTF. The CDR3 DNA reads as TGTGCCAGCAGTTACTCGACCCCCCGAACAGGGGGCATCTATGGCTACACCTTC.